These 2 T cell receptor beta chains were sequenced from one sample in a study of control samples from healthy donors and cancer patients. This table comes from immunoSEQ multiplex PCR, and its TCRdb copy is limited to in-frame clones, with some not included. Of under 150,000 clones in the sample, roughly nine tenths are singletons; the top ten hold roughly 8%. Material: PBMCs. These receptors were collected from a man between 45 and 60 years old with head and neck cancer.

The chain is built from TRBV5-1 and TRBJ1-1, with D uncertain. This CDR3 has 12 amino acids. The germline V and J ends were trimmed by 5 bases and 1 base, with 6 bases remaining between them. Germline lookup yields CDR1 SGHRS and CDR2 YFSETQ. The CDR3 spells CASRWENTEAFF. The CDR3 DNA reads as TGCGCCAGCAGATGGGAGAACACTGAAGCTTTCTTT.

In its sample, this clone was seen a few times. This chain connects TRBV30 to TRBJ1-5; D is unclear. Germline loops: CDR1 GTSNPN, CDR2 SVGIG (reference sequence). The CDR3 consists of 14 residues. Trimming left V 1 base short and J 0 bases short, with 7 bases between. This CDR3 is CAWSDRFSNQPQHF. CDR3 DNA sequence: TGTGCCTGGAGTGACAGATTTAGCAATCAGCCCCAGCATTTT.